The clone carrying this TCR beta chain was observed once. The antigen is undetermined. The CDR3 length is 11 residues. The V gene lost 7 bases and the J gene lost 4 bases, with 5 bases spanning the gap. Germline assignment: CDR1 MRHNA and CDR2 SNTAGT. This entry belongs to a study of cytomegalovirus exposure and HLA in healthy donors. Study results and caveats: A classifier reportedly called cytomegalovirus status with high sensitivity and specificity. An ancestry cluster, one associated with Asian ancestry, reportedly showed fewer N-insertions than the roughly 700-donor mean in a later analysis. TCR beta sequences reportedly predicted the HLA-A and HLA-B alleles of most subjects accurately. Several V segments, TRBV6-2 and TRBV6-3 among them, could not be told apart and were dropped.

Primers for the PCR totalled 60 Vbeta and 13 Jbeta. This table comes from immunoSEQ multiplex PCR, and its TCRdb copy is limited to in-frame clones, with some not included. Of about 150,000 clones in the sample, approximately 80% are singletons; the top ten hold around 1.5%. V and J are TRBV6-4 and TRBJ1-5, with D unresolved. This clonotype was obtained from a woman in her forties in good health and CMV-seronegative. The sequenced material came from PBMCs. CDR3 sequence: CASIVNQPQHF. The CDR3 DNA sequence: TGTGCCAGCATCGTGAATCAGCCCCAGCATTTT.